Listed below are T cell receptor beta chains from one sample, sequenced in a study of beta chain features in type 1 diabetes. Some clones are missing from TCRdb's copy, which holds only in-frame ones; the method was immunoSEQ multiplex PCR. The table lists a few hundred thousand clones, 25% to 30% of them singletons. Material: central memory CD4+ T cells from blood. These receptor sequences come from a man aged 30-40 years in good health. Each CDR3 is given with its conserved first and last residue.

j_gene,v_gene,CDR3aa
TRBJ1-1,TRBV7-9,CASSLSQAGMNTEAFF
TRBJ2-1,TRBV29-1,CSARGASGGLQFF
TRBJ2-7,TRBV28,CASSVNYEQYF
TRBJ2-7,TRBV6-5,CASTGVTPYEQYF
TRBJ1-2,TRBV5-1,CASSLAAQNYGYTF
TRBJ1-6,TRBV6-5,CASRGDRGDSPLHF
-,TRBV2,CASSEGRVPYEQYF
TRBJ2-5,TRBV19,CASSIAGDGETQYF
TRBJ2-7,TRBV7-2,CASSLGHTFEEQYF
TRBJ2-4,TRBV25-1,CASSKIQGAKNIQYF
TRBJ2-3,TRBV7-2,CASSFYVDTQYF
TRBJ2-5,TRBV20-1,CSAADQGGQYF
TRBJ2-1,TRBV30,CAWSPNTSGLQFF
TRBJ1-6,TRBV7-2,CASSLRPGTGFDSPLHF
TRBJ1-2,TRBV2,CASSRTENYGYTF
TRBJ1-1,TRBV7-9,CASSLQDWTTFF
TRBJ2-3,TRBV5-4,CASTRNSRQGLADTQYF
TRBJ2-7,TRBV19,CASGAQRGSYEQYF
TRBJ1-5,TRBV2,CASSGGSPNQPQHF
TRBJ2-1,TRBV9,CASSVGISGSRDEQFF
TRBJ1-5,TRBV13,CASSFRGRGSQPQHF
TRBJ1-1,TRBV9,CASSVAVNTEAFF
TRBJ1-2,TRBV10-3,CAISRDRDSGYTF
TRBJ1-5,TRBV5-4,CASSSPGRNQPQHF
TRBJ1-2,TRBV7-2,CASSQSGQFYGYTF
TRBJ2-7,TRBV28,CASSSPGLAGGGEQYF
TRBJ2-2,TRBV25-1,CASSELRTGELFF
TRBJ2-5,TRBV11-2,CASSPSPGGQETQYF
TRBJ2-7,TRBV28,CASSRDSRPGEQYF
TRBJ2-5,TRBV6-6,CASSYSGTVQETQYF
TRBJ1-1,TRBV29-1,CSVDRPNEAFF
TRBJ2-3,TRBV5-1,CASSLEQRNTQYF
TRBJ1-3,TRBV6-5,CASSYSKGSGNTIYF
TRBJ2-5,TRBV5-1,CASSSGTGGYQETQYF
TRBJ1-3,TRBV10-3,CAIDAGNTIYF
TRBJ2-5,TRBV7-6,CASSSYTGAGETQYF
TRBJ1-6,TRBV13,CASSLEAFSYNSPLHF
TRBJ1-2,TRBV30,CAWSTEEGRGPKFNYGYTF
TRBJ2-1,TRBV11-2,CASSSLAGIVHEQFF
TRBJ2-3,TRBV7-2,CASSLGGTDTQYF
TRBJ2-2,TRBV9,CASSVASGINTGELFF
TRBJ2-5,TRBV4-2,CASSQGKAGGQETQYF
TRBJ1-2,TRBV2,CASSISGASYGYTF
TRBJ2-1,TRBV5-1,CASSLRTGEQFF
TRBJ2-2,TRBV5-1,CASSDGNTGELFF
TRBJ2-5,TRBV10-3,CAIGKDPGETQYF
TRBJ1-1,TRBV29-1,CSVATAMNTEAFF
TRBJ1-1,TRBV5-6,CASSLAGAHMNTEAFF
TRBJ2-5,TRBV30,CAWSAELQGVLGTQYF
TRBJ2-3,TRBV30,CAWSVLGATDTQYF
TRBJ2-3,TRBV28,CASSPISGLAATDTQYF
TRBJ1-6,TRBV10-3,CAISGDREPGSPLHF
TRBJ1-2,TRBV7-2,CASSTSGNSNYGYTF
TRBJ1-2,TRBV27,CASHSVSYGYTF
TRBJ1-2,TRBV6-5,CASSNEGGYTF
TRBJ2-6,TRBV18,CASSPPLAGARPGANVLTF
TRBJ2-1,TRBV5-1,CASSSSGRAAYNEQFF